This T cell receptor (beta chain) is from a study of T cells expressing NK-cell markers. Study background: The TCR beta repertoires were obtained from sorted CD3+CD56+NKG2C+, CD3+CD56+NKG2C- and CD3+CD56-NKG2C+ T cells. The study sequenced eight donors, seven HCMV-seropositive and one seronegative.

TCRdb re-called the 5' RACE reads and shows each CDR3 protein once, DNA omitted. The specimen's table records about 460,000 distinct CDR3 sequences. Germline assignment: CDR1 DFQATT and CDR2 SNEGSKA (reference sequence). The CDR3 contains 13 residues. V is TRBV20-1 and J is TRBJ2-3; the TRBD1 assignment by TCRdb is unverifiable without DNA. The sample was blood T cells: a sorted CD56 or NKG2C T cell subset, CD4+ or CD8+ T cells, or bulk PBMC T cells (not recorded which). The receptor comes from a woman aged 50 to 60 in good health. CDR3 residues: CSASTGEAGTQYF.